The source of this TCR beta chain is a study of graft-versus-host responses after intestinal transplantation. About this clone: Its specificity is not known.

This CDR3 is built from 15 residues. CDR1 and CDR2 from the germline V gene are LNHDA and SQIVND (reference sequence). Trimming shortened V by 6 bases and J by 3 bases, and 17 bases separated the two germline ends. Assay used: immunoSEQ multiplex PCR; TCRdb lists only in-frame clones, some missing. The sample has 90,000 to 130,000 clones, about 94% seen once; the top ten hold 0.4% to 0.55%. The sequence derives from a human donor who received an intestinal transplant. Sample: unstimulated CD8+ T cells sorted from spleen or lymph node cells, taken before intestinal transplant. The chain carries TRBV19 and TRBJ1-1, with D perhaps matching TRBD1 (6 bases). CDR3: CASSYGTSDYTEAFF. Here the CDR3 DNA reads TGTGCCAGTAGCTACGGGACATCCGATTACACTGAAGCTTTCTTT.